The rows below give T cell receptor beta chains drawn from one sample of a study of blood T cell repertoires in COVID-19. The data were produced by immunoSEQ multiplex PCR, yet TCRdb's version contains in-frame clones alone and is incomplete. The sample lists more than 95,000 clones, more than 75% seen once, with approximately 1.4% in the top ten. The sample consisted of peripheral blood. The receptors here all came from a human donor in a cohort sampled during active COVID-19. CDR3s include the opening cysteine and the closing phenylalanine or tryptophan. The D gene is left open where the match is weak. Size values are once, few and many counts, or a class for expanded clones, and some rows have none.

d_call,v_call,clone_size,j_call,cdr3_nt,cdr3_aa
TRBD1,TRBV6-1,once,TRBJ2-7,TGTGCCAGCAGTGACGGGTCTTTTGTACAGGGGTCGACCTACGAGCAGTACTTC,CASSDGSFVQGSTYEQYF
.,TRBV7-9,.,TRBJ2-2,TGTGCCAGCAGCCCACGGGTTGCTGCCACCGGGGAGCTGTTTTTT,CASSPRVAATGELFF
.,TRBV5-1,.,TRBJ2-5,TGCGCCAGCAGTCGGGAGATGAGAGAAGAGACCCAGTACTTC,CASSREMREETQYF
TRBD2,TRBV10-1,.,TRBJ2-3,TGCGCCAGCAGTGACTCGGGACTAGCCACAGATACGCAGTATTTT,CASSDSGLATDTQYF
TRBD2,TRBV5-1,once,TRBJ2-1,TGCGCCAGCAGCTCGGGACTAGCGGGGGGGCGTAATGAGCAGTTCTTC,CASSSGLAGGRNEQFF
TRBD1,TRBV19,.,TRBJ1-3,TGTGCCAGTAGCCCGACAGGGGGCTACTCTGGAAACACCATATATTTT,CASSPTGGYSGNTIYF
.,TRBV28,.,TRBJ2-7,TGTGCCAGCAGTTTATCCCGCCGCCTCCTACTCGAGCAGTACTTC,CASSLSRRLLLEQYF
TRBD1,TRBV6-5,once,TRBJ2-4,TGTGCCAGCAGGACAGGGTCAGGTCGAGACATTCAGTACTTC,CASRTGSGRDIQYF
.,TRBV3-1/TRBV3-2,.,TRBJ2-1,TGTGCCAGCACCCTACGCTCCGGGGAGCAGTTCTTC,CASTLRSGEQFF
TRBD2,TRBV11-2,.,TRBJ2-1,TGTGCCAGCAGCCTTAGCGGGAGCTCCTACAATGAGCAGTTCTTC,CASSLSGSSYNEQFF
TRBD2,TRBV7-9,.,TRBJ2-7,TGTGCCGTTAGCGGGGAGAAGTACTTC,CAVSGEKYF
TRBD1,TRBV2,.,TRBJ2-7,TGTGCCAGCAGTAAGGGACAGGTGACCTCCTACGAGCAGTACTTC,CASSKGQVTSYEQYF
.,TRBV27,.,TRBJ1-6,TGTGCCAGCAGTGGAACAGGGTTGGATTCACCCCTCCACTTT,CASSGTGLDSPLHF
TRBD1,TRBV5-1,once,TRBJ2-7,TGCGCCAGCAGCCCCGACAGGGGGAACTACGAGCAGTACTTC,CASSPDRGNYEQYF
.,TRBV4-1,.,TRBJ2-5,TGCGCCAGCAGCCAAGATCCCGGGCAGGGTGAAGAGACCCAGTACTTC,CASSQDPGQGEETQYF
TRBD2,TRBV10-2,.,TRBJ2-3,TGCGCCAGCACCCGGACTAGCGGGGGGGCAACAGATACGCAGTATTTT,CASTRTSGGATDTQYF
TRBD1,TRBV11-2,.,TRBJ1-1,TGTGCCAGCAGCGAGGACAGGGGGGACGCTTTCTTT,CASSEDRGDAFF
.,TRBV3-1/TRBV3-2,many,TRBJ2-7,TGTGCCAGCAGCCGTCAAGGGGCGGGGACCTACGAGCAGTACTTC,CASSRQGAGTYEQYF
.,TRBV6-1,.,TRBJ1-2,TGTGCCAGCAGTGCACCGGAGGTTCAGGACCGTAACTCTAACTATGGCTACACCTTC,CASSAPEVQDRNSNYGYTF
.,TRBV5-1,.,TRBJ1-2,TGCGCCAGCAGCCACACCGGGACAAAAGATGGCTACACCTTC,CASSHTGTKDGYTF
TRBD2,TRBV11-2,.,TRBJ2-1,TGTGCCAGCAGCTACAATGGACTAGCGGTAAATGAGCAGTTCTTC,CASSYNGLAVNEQFF
.,TRBV2,.,TRBJ1-6,TGTGCCAGCAGTGATGGCCCCGATTCACCCCTCCACTTT,CASSDGPDSPLHF
.,TRBV5-6,.,TRBJ1-1,TGTGCCAGCGGCAGGACATCGATGAACACTGAAGCTTTCTTT,CASGRTSMNTEAFF
TRBD1,TRBV5-4,.,TRBJ2-7,TGTGCCAGCAGCTCGGGACAGGGGAGGGCCTACGAGCAGTACTTC,CASSSGQGRAYEQYF
TRBD2,TRBV6-1,.,TRBJ2-7,TGTGCCAGCAGTGAACCGGGACTAGCGGGAAAATCGGACTTC,CASSEPGLAGKSDF
TRBD2,TRBV3-1/TRBV3-2,.,TRBJ2-7,TGTGCCAGCAGCCAAATTAAGCGGGAGGGACCCTACGAGCAGTACTTC,CASSQIKREGPYEQYF
.,TRBV6-5,.,TRBJ1-6,TGTGCCAGCAGTTACAGCCAGGGATATAATTCACCCCTCCACTTT,CASSYSQGYNSPLHF
TRBD1,TRBV28,.,TRBJ2-1,TGTGCCAGCAGTCAAACAGGGGACAATGAGCAGTTCTTC,CASSQTGDNEQFF
.,TRBV3-1/TRBV3-2,.,TRBJ2-3,TGTGCCAGCAGCCAACGTGGGGGGGCGGGCGATACGCAGTATTTT,CASSQRGGAGDTQYF
TRBD2,TRBV5-1,.,TRBJ2-3,TGCGCCAGCAGCTCTTCGGGTTTCGCGGGGGGCGCAGATACGCAGTATTTT,CASSSSGFAGGADTQYF
.,TRBV28,.,TRBJ1-3,TGTGCCAGCAGTCCCTCAGTTGTTGGCTCTGGAAACACCATATATTTT,CASSPSVVGSGNTIYF
.,TRBV7-8,once,TRBJ2-2,TGTGCCAGCAGCACTGGACAGTCGAGCTCCGGGGAGCTGTTTTTT,CASSTGQSSSGELFF
TRBD1,TRBV28,.,TRBJ2-7,TGTGCCAGCACCGGACAGGTAACCTACGAGCAGTACTTC,CASTGQVTYEQYF
.,TRBV5-1,.,TRBJ1-2,TGCGCCAGCAGCTTGTTTGGGGGCGATGGCTACACCTTC,CASSLFGGDGYTF
.,TRBV28,.,TRBJ2-3,TGTGCCAGCAGTCAGAGCACAGATACGCAGTATTTT,CASSQSTDTQYF
TRBD1,TRBV6-1,once,TRBJ1-6,TGTGCCAGCAGTGAAGTGACAGGGGGCAATTCACCCCTCCACTTT,CASSEVTGGNSPLHF
TRBD1,TRBV6-5,.,TRBJ2-4,TGTGCCAGCAGTTCAACGGACAGGAAAAACATTCAGTACTTC,CASSSTDRKNIQYF
.,TRBV7-9,.,TRBJ2-5,TGTGCCAGCAGCTTTACCTACGGCGAGGGGGAAAAAGAGACCCAGTACTTC,CASSFTYGEGEKETQYF
.,TRBV7-2,few,TRBJ1-5,TGTGCCAGCAGCTCGGACGGGTTCCAGGGTCAGCCCCAGCATTTT,CASSSDGFQGQPQHF
TRBD2,TRBV28,.,TRBJ2-5,TGTGCCAGCAGTTTATTTGGGACTAGCGTGAAAGAGACCCAGTACTTC,CASSLFGTSVKETQYF
.,TRBV11-3,once,TRBJ2-3,TGTGCCAGCAGTGGAAGAGGGGGAACAGATACGCAGTATTTT,CASSGRGGTDTQYF
TRBD1,TRBV5-8,.,TRBJ1-4,TGTGCCAGCAGCTTCGGACAGGGCACAACTAATGAAAAACTGTTTTTT,CASSFGQGTTNEKLFF
TRBD2,TRBV5-1,.,TRBJ2-5,TGCGCCAGCAGCTTTTTAGCGGGGGAAGAGACCCAGTACTTC,CASSFLAGEETQYF
.,TRBV6-1,.,TRBJ1-3,TGTGCCAGCAGTGAAGCACACTCTGGAAACACCATATATTTT,CASSEAHSGNTIYF
TRBD1,TRBV6-5,.,TRBJ2-5,TGTGCCAGCAGCGCCCGACAGGGTGAGACCCAGTACTTC,CASSARQGETQYF
TRBD1,TRBV9,.,TRBJ2-1,TGTGCCAGCAGCGCAGGACAGGGAAGCTACAATGAGCAGTTCTTC,CASSAGQGSYNEQFF
.,TRBV12-3/TRBV12-4,.,TRBJ1-1,TGTGCCAGCAGTCCCCGGGGAAGCACTGAAGCTTTCTTT,CASSPRGSTEAFF